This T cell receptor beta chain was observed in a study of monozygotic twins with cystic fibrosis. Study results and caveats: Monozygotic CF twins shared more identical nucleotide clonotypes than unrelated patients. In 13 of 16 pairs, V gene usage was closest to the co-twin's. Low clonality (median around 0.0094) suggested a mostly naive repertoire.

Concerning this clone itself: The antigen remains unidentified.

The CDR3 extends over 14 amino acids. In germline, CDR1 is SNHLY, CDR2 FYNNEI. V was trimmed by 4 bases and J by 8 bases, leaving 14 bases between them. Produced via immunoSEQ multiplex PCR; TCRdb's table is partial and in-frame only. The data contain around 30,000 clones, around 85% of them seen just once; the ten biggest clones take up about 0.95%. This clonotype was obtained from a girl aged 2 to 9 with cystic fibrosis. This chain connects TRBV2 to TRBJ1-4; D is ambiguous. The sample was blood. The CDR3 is CASSVGRSFEKLFF. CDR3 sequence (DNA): TGTGCCAGCAGTGTGGGGAGATCTTTCGAAAAACTGTTTTTT.